The clone carrying this T cell receptor (beta chain) was recorded once. Its target is unknown. Original data processing: Filtering was not the same, since immunoSEQ gave junction-only sequences without quality scores. Profiled with immunoSEQ multiplex PCR; TCRdb holds only in-frame clones, not every one. That table supplies the V and J calls and clone size; D and trimming were determined from the DNA. The data contain about 2 million clones, about 94% of them seen just once; the ten biggest clones take up 1% to 1.5%. These data are taken from a study of shared clonotypes between healthy human individuals. Study-level results: Despite large depth, rarefaction showed incomplete sorted-subset sequencing. The study drew on few donors, limiting represented genetic and exposure-history diversity. All-four-donor shared clonotypes had higher generation probabilities than non-shared clonotypes did.

This CDR3 comprises 15 residues. Trimming stripped 4 bases from V and 0 bases from J, with 13 bases between. Looked up from germline, CDR1 is SGHNT and CDR2 is YYREEE (reference sequence). CD45RO-negative, CCR7-selected cells formed the naive CD8 fraction, which excluded terminally differentiated effector memory CD45RA+ cells. The TCR was taken from a man aged 18 to 30 in good health. The chain has TRBV5-4 and TRBJ1-1; D is unclear. The sample consisted of naive CD8+ T cells sorted from blood. For the CDR3, the DNA is TGTGCCAGCAGCCCTCGGGCAGGTATGAACACTGAAGCTTTCTTT. The encoded protein is CASSPRAGMNTEAFF.